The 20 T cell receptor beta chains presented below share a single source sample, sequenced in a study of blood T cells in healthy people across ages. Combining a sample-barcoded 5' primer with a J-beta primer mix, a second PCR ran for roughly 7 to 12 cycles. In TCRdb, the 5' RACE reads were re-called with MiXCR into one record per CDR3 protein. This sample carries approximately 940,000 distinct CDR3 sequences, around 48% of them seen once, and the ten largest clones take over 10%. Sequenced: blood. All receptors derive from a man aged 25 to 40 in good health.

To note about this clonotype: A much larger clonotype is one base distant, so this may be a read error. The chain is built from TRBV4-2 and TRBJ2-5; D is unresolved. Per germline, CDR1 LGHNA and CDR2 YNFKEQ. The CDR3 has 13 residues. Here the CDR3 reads CASSQGPQGTQYF. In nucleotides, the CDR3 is TGTGCCAGCAGCCAAGGTCCCCAAGGGACCCAGTACTTC.

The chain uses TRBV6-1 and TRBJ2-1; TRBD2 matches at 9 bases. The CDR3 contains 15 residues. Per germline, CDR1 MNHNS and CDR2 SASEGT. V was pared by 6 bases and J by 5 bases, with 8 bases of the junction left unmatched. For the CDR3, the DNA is TGTGCCAGCAGGGCCCTAGCGGGGAAAAACAATGAGCAGTTCTTC. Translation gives CASRALAGKNNEQFF.

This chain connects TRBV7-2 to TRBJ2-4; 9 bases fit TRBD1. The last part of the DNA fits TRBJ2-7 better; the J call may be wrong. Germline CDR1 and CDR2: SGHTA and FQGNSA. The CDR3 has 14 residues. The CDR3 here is CASSRSGQGTEQYF. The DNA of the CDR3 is TGTGCCAGCAGCCGATCCGGACAGGGGACCGAGCAGTACTTC.

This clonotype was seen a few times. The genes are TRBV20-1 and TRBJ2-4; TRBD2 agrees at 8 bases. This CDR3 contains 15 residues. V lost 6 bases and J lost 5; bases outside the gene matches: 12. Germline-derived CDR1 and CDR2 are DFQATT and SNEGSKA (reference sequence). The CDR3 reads CSAPYRGGYQNIQYF. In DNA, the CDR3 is TGCAGTGCACCTTACCGCGGGGGGTATCAAAACATTCAGTACTTC.

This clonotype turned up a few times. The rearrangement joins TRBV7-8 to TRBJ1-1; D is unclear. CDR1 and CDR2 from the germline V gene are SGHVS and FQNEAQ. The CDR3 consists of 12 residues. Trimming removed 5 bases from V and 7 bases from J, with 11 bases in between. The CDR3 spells CASSLLEHEAFF. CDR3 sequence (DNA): TGTGCCAGCAGCCTTCTAGAACATGAAGCTTTCTTT.

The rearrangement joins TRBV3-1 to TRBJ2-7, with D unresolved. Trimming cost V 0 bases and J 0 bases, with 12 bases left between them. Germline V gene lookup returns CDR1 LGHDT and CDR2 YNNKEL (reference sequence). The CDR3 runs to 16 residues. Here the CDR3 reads CASSQDGQASSYEQYF. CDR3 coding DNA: TGTGCCAGCAGCCAAGATGGGCAGGCTAGCTCCTACGAGCAGTACTTC.

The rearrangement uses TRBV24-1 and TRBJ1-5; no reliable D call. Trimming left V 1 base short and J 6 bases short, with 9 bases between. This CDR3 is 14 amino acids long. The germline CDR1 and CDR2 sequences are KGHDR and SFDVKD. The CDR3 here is CATSDFGEVQPQHF. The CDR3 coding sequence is TGTGCCACCAGTGATTTTGGGGAAGTTCAGCCCCAGCATTTT.

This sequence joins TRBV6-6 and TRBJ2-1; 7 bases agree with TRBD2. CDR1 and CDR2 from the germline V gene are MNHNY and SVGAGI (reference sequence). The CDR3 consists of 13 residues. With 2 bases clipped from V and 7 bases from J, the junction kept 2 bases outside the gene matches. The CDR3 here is CASSYVGGNEQFF. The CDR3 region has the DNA TGTGCCAGCAGTTACGTGGGGGGGAATGAGCAGTTCTTC.

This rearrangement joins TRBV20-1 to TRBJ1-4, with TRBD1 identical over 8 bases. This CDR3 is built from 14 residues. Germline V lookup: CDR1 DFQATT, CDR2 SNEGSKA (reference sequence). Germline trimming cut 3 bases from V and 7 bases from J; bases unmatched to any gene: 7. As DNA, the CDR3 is TGCAGTGCTAGGGGACAGGAGGTTTCTGAAAAACTGTTTTTT. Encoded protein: CSARGQEVSEKLFF.

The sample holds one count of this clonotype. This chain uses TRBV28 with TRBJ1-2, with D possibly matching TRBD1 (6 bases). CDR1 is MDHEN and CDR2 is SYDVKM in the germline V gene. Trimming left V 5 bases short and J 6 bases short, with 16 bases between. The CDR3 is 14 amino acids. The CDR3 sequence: CASSIDRPQDGYTF. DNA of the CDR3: TGTGCCAGCAGTATTGACAGGCCCCAGGATGGCTACACCTTC.

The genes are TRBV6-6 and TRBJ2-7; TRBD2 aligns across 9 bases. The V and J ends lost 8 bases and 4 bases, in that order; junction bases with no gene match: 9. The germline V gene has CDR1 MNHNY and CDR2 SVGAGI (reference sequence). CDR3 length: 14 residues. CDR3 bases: TGTGCCAGCCACGGGCTAGCGGGGATATACGAGCAGTACTTC. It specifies CASHGLAGIYEQYF.

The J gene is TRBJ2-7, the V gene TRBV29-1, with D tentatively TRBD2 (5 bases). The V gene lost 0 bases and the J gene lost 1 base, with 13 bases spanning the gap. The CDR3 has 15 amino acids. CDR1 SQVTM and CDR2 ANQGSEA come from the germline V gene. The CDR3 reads CSVEETRTLSYEQYF. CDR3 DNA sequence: TGCAGCGTTGAAGAAACCAGGACTTTATCCTACGAGCAGTACTTC.

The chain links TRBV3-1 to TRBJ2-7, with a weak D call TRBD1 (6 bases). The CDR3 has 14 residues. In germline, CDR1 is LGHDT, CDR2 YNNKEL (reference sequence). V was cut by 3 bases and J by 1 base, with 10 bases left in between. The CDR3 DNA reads TGTGCCAGCAGCCAGGGACACCCTTCCTACGAGCAGTACTTC. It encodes CASSQGHPSYEQYF.

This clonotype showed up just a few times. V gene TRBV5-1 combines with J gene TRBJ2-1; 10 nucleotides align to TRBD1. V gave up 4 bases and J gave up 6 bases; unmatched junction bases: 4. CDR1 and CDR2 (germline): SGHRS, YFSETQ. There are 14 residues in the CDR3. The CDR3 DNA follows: TGCGCCAGCAGCACGGGGGACAGGGGCAATGAGCAGTTCTTC. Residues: CASSTGDRGNEQFF.

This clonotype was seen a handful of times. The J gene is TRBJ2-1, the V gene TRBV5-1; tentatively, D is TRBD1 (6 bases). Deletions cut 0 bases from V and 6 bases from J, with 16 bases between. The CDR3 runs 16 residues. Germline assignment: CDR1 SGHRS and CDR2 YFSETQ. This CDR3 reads CASSLEARGESNEQFF. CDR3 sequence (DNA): TGCGCCAGCAGCTTGGAAGCCAGGGGAGAGAGCAATGAGCAGTTCTTC.

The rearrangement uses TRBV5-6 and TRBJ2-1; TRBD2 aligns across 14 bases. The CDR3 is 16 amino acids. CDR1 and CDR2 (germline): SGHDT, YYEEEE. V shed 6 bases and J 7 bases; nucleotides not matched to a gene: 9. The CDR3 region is CASILQGLAGVNEQFF. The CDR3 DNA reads TGTGCCAGCATCCTCCAGGGACTAGCGGGGGTTAATGAGCAGTTCTTC.

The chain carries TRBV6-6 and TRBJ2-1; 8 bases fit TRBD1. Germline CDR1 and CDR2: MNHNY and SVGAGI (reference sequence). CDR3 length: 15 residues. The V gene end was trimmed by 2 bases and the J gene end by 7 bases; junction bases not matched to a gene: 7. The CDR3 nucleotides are TGTGCCAGCAGTTACGAGAGACAGGGGTTGAATGAGCAGTTCTTC. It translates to CASSYERQGLNEQFF.

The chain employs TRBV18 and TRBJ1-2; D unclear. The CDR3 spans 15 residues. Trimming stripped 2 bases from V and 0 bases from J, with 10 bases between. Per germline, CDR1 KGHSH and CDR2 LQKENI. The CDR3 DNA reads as TGTGCCAGCTCACCAGTGGGCAGCTCTAACTATGGCTACACCTTC. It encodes CASSPVGSSNYGYTF.

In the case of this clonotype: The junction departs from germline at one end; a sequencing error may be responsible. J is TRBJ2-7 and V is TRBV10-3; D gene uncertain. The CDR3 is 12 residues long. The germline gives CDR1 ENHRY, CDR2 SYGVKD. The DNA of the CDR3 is TGTGCCACATCGGCGGACCCCTACAAGCAGTACTTC. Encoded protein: CATSADPYKQYF.

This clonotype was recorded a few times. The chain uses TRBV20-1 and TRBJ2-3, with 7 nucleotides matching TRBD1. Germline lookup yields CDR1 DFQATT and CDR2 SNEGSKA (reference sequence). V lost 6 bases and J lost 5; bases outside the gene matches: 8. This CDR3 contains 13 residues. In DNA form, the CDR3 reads TGCAGTGCCGTAAGGGGGCTTGGAGATACGCAGTATTTT. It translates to CSAVRGLGDTQYF.